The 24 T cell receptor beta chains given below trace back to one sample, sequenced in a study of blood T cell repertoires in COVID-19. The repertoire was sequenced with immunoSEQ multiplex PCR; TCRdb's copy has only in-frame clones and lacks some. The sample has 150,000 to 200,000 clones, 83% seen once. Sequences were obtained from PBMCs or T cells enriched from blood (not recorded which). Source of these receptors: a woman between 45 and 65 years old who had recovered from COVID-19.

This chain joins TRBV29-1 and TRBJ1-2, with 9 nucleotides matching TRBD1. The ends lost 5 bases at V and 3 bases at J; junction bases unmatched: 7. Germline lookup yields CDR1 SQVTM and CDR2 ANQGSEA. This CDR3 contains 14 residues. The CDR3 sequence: CSVHNDRGDYGYTF. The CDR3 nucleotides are TGCAGCGTTCATAATGACAGGGGGGACTATGGCTACACCTTC.

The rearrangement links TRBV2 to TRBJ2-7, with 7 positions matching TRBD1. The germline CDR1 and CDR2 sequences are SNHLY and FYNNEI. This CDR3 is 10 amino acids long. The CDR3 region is CASSDPGQSV. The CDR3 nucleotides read TGTGCCAGCAGTGATCCGGGACAGTCCGTC.

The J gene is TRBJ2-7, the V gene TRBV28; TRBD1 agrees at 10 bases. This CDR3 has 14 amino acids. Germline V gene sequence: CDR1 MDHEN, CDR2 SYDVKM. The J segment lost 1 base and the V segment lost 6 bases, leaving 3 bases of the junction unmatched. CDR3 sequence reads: CASRGQGKSYEQYV. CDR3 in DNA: TGTGCCAGCAGGGGACAGGGGAAGTCCTACGAGCAGTACGTC.

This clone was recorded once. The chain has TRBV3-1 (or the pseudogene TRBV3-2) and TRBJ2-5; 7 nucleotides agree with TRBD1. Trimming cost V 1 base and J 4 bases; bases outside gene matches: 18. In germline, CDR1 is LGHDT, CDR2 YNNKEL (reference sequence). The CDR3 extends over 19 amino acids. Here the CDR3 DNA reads TGTGCCAGCAGCCAAGGTATTGGCCGCCGAGGGGGCTATCGAGAGACCCAGTACTTC. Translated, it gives CASSQGIGRRGGYRETQYF.

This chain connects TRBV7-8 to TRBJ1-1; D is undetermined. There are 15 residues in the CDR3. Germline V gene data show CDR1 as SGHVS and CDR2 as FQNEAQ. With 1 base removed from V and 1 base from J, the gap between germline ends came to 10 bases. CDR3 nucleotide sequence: TGTGCCAGCAGCTTAGTGGCACAGACGAACACTGAAGCTTTCTTT. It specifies CASSLVAQTNTEAFF. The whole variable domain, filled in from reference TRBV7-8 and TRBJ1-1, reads GAGVSQSPRYKVAKRGQDVALRCDPISGHVSLFWYQQALGQGPEFLTYFQNEAQLDKSGLPSDRFFAERPEGSVSTLKIQRTQQEDSAVYLCASSLVAQTNTEAFFGQGTRLTVV.

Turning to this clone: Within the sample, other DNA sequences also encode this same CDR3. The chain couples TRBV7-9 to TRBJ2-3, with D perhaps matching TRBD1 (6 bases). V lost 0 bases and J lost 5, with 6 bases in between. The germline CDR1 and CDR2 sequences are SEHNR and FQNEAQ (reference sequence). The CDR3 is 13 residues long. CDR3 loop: CASSLAGGDTQYF. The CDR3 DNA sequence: TGTGCCAGCAGCTTAGCAGGGGGAGATACGCAGTATTTT. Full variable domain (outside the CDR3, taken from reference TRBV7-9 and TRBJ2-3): DTGVSQNPRHKITKRGQNVTFRCDPISEHNRLYWYRQTLGQGPEFLTYFQNEAQLEKSRLLSDRFSAERPKGSFSTLEIQRTEQGDSAMYLCASSLAGGDTQYFGPGTRLTVL.

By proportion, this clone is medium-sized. CDR3 DNA sequence: TGTGCCAGCAGCCAGTCAGGGTATAATCAGCCCCAGCATTTT. As protein: CASSQSGYNQPQHF. The V call is TRBV3-1 (or the pseudogene TRBV3-2), the J call TRBJ1-5; tentative D call: TRBD1 (5 bases). This CDR3 has 14 residues. V lost 3 bases to trimming and J lost 4 bases, with 10 bases between them. Germline V CDR1 and CDR2: LGHDT, YNNKEL (reference sequence).

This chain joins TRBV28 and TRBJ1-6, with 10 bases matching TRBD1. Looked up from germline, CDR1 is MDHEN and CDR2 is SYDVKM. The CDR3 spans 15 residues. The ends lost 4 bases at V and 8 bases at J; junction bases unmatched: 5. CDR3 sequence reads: CASSSPGQGDSPLHF. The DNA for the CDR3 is TGTGCCAGCAGTTCCCCCGGACAGGGGGATTCACCCCTCCACTTT.

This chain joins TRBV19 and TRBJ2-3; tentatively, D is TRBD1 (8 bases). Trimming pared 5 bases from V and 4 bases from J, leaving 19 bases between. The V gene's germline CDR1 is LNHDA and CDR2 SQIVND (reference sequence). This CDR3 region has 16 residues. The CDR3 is CASSLQGAGVADTQYF. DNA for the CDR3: TGTGCCAGTAGTCTCCAGGGGGCGGGGGTCGCAGATACGCAGTATTTT. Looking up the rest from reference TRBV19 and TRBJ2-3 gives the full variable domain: DGGITQSPKYLFRKEGQNVTLSCEQNLNHDAMYWYRQDPGQGLRLIYYSQIVNDFQKGDIAEGYSVSREKKESFPLTVTSAQKNPTAFYLCASSLQGAGVADTQYFGPGTRLTVL.

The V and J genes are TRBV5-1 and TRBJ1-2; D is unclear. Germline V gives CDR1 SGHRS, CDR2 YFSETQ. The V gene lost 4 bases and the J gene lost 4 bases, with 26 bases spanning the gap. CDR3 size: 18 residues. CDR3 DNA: TGCGCCAGCAGCGTGGAACCCCCCTTAAAGGGAGGCATCTATGGCTACACCTTC. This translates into CASSVEPPLKGGIYGYTF.

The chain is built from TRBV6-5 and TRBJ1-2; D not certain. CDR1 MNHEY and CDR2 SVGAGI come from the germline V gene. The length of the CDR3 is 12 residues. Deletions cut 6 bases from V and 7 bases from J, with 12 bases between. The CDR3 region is CASSPGLSGYTF. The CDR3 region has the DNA TGTGCCAGCAGCCCGGGGTTAAGTGGCTACACCTTC.

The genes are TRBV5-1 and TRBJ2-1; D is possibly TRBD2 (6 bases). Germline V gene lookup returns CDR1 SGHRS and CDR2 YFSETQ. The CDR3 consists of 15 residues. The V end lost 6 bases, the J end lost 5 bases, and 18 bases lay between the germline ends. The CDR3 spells CASTTPGVRDNEQFF. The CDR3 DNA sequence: TGCGCCAGCACCACCCCGGGAGTTAGGGACAATGAGCAGTTCTTC.

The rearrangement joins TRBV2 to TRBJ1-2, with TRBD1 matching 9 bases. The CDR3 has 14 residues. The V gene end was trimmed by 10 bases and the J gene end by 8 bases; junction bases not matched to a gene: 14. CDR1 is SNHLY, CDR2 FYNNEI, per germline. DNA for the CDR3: TGTGCCACCAGCAGGTTAGGACAGGGGAGAGGCTACACCTTC. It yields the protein CATSRLGQGRGYTF.

This CDR3 is CASSQGGAGTGELFF. The DNA for the CDR3 is TGTGCCAGCAGCCAAGGGGGGGCCGGCACCGGGGAGCTGTTTTTT. J is TRBJ2-2 and V is TRBV2; perhaps TRBD2 as D (7 bases). The CDR3 consists of 15 residues. V lost 6 bases and J lost 4, with 15 bases in between. The germline gives CDR1 SNHLY, CDR2 FYNNEI.

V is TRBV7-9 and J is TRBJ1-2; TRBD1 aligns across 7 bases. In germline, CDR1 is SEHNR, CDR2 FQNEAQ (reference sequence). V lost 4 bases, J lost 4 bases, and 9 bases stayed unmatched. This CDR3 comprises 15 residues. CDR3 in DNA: TGTGCCAGCAGCTCTTCGGACAGGAAGGTCTATGGCTACACCTTC. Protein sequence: CASSSSDRKVYGYTF.

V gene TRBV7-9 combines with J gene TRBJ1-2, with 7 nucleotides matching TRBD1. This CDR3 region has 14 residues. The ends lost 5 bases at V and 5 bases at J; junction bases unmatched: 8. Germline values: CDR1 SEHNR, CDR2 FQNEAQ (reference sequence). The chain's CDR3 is CASSQRTGWYGYTF. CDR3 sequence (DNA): TGTGCCAGCAGCCAGAGGACAGGCTGGTATGGCTACACCTTC. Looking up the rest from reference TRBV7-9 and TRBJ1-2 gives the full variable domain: DTGVSQNPRHKITKRGQNVTFRCDPISEHNRLYWYRQTLGQGPEFLTYFQNEAQLEKSRLLSDRFSAERPKGSFSTLEIQRTEQGDSAMYLCASSQRTGWYGYTFGSGTRLTVV.

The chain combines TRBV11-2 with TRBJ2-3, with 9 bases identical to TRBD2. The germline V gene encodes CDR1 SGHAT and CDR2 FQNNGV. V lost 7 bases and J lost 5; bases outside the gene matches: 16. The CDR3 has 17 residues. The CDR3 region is CASTLMVAGVGEDTQYF. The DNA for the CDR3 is TGTGCCAGCACTCTTATGGTAGCGGGAGTTGGGGAAGATACGCAGTATTTT.

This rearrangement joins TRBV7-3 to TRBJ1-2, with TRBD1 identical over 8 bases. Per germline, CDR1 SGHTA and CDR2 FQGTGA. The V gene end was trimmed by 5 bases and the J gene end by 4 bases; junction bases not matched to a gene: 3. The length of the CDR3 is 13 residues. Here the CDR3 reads CASSAGQGYGYTF. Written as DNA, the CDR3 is TGTGCCAGCAGCGCCGGACAGGGCTATGGCTACACCTTC.

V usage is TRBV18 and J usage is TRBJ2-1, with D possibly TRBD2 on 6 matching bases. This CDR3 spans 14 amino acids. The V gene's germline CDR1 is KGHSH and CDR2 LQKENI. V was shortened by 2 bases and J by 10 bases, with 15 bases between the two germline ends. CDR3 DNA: TGTGCCAGCTCACCAGGGGACGGGGCGGGGGAGCAGTTCTTC. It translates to CASSPGDGAGEQFF.

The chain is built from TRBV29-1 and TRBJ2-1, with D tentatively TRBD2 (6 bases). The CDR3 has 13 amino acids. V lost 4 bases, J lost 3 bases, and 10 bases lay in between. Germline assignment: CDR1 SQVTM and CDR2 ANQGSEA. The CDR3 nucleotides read TGCAGCGTTGGACGGGAGAACTACAATGAGCAGTTCTTC. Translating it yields CSVGRENYNEQFF.

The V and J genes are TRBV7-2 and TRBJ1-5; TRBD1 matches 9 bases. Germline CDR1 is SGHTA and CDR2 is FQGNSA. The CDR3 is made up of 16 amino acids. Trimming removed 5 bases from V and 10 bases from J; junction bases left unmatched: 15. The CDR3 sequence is CASSLETGGLGSPQHF. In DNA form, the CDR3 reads TGTGCCAGCAGCCTCGAGACAGGGGGTTTAGGGAGTCCCCAGCATTTT. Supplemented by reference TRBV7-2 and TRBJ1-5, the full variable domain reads GAGVSQSPSNKVTEKGKDVELRCDPISGHTALYWYRQSLGQGLEFLIYFQGNSAPDKSGLPSDRFSAERTGGSVSTLTIQRTQQEDSAVYLCASSLETGGLGSPQHFGDGTRLSIL.

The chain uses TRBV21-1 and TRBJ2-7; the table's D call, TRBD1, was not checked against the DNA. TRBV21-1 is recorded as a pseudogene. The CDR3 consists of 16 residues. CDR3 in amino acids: CASSPRGQTLTYEQYV. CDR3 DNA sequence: TGTGCCAGCAGCCCTCGCGGACAGACCCTGACCTACGAGCAGTACGTC.

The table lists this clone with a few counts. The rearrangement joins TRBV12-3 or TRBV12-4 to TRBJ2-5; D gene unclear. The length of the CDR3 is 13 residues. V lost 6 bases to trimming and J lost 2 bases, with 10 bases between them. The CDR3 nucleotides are TGTGCCAGCAGGCCTCTAACTCAAGAGACCCAGTACTTC. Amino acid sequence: CASRPLTQETQYF.

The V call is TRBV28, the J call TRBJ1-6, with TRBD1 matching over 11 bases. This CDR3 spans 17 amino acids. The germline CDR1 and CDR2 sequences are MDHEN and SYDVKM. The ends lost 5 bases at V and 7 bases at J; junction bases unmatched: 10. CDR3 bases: TGTGCCAGCAGTCGACCGGGACAGGGGGTGAAGAATTCACCCCTCCACTTT. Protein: CASSRPGQGVKNSPLHF.